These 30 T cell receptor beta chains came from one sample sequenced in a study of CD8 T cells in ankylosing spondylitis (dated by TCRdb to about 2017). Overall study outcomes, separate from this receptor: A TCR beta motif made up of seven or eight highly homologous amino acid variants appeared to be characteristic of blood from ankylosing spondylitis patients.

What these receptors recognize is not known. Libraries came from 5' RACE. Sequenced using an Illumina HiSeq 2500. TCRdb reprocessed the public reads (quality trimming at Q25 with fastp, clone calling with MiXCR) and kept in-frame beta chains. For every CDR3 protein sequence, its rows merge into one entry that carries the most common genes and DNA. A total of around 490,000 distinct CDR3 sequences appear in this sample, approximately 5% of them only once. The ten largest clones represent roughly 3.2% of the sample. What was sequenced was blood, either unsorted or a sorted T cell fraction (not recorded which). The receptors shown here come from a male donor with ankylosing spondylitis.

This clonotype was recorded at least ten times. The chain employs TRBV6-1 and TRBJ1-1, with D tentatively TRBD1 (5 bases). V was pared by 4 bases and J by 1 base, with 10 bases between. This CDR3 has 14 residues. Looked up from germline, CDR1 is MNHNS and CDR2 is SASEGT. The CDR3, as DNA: TGTGCCAGCAGTGCGGGACTGGGGAACACTGAAGCTTTCTTT. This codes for CASSAGLGNTEAFF.

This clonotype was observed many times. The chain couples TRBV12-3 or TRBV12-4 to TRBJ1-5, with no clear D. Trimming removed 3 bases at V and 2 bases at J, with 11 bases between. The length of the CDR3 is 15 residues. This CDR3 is CASSFVLWGNQPQHF. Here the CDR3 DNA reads TGTGCCAGCAGTTTCGTCCTTTGGGGCAATCAGCCCCAGCATTTT.

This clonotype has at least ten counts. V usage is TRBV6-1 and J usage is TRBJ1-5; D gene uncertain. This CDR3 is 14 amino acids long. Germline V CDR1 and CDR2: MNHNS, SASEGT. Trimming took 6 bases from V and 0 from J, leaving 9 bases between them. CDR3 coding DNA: TGTGCCAGCAGGGTCCGGGATAGCAATCAGCCCCAGCATTTT. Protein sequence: CASRVRDSNQPQHF.

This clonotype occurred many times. The CDR3 here is CASSAGDPFF. CDR3 in DNA: TGTGCCAGCAGCGCGGGGGATCCGTTCTTT. This rearrangement joins TRBV7-9 to TRBJ1-1, with D possibly TRBD1 on 5 matching bases. Germline loops: CDR1 SEHNR, CDR2 FQNEAQ (reference sequence). The V and J ends lost 5 bases and 14 bases respectively, with 12 bases between them. The CDR3 has 10 residues.

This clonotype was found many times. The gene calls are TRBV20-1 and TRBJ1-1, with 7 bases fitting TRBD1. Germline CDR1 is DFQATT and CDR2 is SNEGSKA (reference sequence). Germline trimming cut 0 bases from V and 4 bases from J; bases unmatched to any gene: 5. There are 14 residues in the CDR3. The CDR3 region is CSARDARGGTEAFF. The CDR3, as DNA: TGCAGTGCTAGAGATGCCAGGGGGGGCACTGAAGCTTTCTTT.

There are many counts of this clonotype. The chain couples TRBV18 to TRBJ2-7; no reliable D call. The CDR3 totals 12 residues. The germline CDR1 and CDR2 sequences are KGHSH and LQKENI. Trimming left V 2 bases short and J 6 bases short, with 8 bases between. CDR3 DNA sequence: TGTGCCAGCTCACCAGCGATAAGCGAGCAGTACTTC. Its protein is CASSPAISEQYF.

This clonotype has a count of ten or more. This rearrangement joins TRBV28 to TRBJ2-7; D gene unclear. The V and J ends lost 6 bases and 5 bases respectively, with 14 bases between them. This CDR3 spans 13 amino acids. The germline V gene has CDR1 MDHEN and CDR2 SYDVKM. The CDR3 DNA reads TGTGCCAGCAGCCCCTCAGCAAGCCACGAGCAGTACTTC. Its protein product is CASSPSASHEQYF.

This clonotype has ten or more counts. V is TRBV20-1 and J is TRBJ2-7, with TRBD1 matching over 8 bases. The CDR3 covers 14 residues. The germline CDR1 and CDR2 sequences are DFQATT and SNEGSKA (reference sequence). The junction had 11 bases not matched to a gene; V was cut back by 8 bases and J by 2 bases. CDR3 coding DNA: TGCAGTATCCCCGAACCGACAGGGGCCTACGAGCAGTACTTC. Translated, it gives CSIPEPTGAYEQYF.

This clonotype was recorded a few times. CDR3 in amino acids: CASSFRGAYNEQFF. As DNA, the CDR3 is TGTGCCAGCAGTTTCCGGGGAGCATACAATGAGCAGTTCTTC. V is TRBV27 and J is TRBJ2-1; a weak D match, TRBD2 (5 bases). Germline lookup yields CDR1 MNHEY and CDR2 SMNVEV (reference sequence). The CDR3 covers 14 residues. V gave up 3 bases and J gave up 4 bases, with 10 bases separating them.

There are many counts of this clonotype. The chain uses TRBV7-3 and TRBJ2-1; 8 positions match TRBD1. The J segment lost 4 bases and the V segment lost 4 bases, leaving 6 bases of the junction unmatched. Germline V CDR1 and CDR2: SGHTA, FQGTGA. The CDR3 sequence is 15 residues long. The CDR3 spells CASSSGQGQYNEQFF. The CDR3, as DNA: TGTGCCAGCAGCTCCGGACAGGGTCAGTACAATGAGCAGTTCTTC.

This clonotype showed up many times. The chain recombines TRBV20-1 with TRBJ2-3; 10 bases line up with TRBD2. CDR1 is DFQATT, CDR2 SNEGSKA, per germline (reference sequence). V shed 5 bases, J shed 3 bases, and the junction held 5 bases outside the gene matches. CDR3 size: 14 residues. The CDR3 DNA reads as TGCAGTGCTCCGGGACTAGCGCTGACAGATACGCAGTATTTT. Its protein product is CSAPGLALTDTQYF.

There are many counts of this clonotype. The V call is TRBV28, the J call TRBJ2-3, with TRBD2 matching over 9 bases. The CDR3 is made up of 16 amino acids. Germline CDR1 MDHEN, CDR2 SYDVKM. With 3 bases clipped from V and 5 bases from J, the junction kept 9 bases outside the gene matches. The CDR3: CASSLGGLAGLDTQYF. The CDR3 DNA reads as TGTGCCAGCAGTTTGGGCGGGCTAGCGGGGCTAGATACGCAGTATTTT.

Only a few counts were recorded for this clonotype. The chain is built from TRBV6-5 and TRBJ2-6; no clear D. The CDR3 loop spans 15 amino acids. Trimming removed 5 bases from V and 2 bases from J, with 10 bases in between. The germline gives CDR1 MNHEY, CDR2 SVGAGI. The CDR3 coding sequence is TGTGCCAGCAGTAACCGGGCCGCTGGGGCCAACGTCCTGACTTTC. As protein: CASSNRAAGANVLTF.

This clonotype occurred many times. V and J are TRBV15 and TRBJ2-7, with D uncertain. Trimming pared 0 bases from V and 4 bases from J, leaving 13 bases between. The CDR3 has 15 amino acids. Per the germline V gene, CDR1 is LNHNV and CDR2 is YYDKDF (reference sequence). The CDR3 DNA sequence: TGTGCCACCAGCAGAGACAGGATTGCCACGTACGAGCAGTACTTC. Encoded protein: CATSRDRIATYEQYF. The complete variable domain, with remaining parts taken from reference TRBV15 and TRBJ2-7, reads DAMVIQNPRYQVTQFGKPVTLSCSQTLNHNVMYWYQQKSSQAPKLLFHYYDKDFNNEADTPDNFQSRRPNTSFCFLDIRSPGLGDTAMYLCATSRDRIATYEQYFGPGTRLTVT.

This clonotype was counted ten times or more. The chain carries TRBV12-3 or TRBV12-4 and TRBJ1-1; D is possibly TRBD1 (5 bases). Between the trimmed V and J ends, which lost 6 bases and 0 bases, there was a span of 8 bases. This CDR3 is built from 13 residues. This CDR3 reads CASRQVMNTEAFF. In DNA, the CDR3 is TGTGCCAGCAGACAGGTTATGAACACTGAAGCTTTCTTT.

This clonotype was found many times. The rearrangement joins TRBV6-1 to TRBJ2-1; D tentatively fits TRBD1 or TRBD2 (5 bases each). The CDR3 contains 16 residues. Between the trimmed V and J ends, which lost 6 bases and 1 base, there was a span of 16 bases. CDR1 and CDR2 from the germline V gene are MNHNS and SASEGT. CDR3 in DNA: TGTGCCAGCAGACCTTGGGGGAGATCGTCCTACAATGAGCAGTTCTTC. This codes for CASRPWGRSSYNEQFF.

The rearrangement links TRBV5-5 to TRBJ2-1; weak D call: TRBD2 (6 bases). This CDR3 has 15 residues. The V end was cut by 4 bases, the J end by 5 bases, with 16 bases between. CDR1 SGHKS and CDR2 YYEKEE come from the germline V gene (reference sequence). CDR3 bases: TGTGCCAGCAGCCCGACCGGGACTCAAAACAATGAGCAGTTCTTC. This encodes CASSPTGTQNNEQFF.

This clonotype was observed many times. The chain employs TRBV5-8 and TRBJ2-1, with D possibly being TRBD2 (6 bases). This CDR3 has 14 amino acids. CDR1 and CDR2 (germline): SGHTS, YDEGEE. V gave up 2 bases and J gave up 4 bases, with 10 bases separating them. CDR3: CASSFSGEYNEQFF. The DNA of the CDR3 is TGTGCCAGCAGCTTTAGCGGAGAATACAATGAGCAGTTCTTC.

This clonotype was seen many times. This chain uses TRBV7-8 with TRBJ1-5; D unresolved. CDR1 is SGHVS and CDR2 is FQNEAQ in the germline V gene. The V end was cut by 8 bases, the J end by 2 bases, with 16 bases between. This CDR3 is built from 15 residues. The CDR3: CASATLRVRNQPQHF. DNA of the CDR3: TGTGCCAGCGCAACCCTCCGGGTCCGCAATCAGCCCCAGCATTTT.

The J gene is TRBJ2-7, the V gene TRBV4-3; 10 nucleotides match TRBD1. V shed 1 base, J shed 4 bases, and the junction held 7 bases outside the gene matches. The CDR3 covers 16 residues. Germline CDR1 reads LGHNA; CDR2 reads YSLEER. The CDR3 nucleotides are TGCGCCAGCAGCCAAGGACCGGGACAGGGGATATACGAGCAGTACTTC. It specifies CASSQGPGQGIYEQYF.

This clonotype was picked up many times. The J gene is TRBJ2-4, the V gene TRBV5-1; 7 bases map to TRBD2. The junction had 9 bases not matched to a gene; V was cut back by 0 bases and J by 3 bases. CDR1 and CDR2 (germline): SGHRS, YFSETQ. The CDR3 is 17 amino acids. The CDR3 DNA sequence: TGCGCCAGCAGCTTGGCCAGGGCTAGCGGACTCAAAAACATTCAGTACTTC. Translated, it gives CASSLARASGLKNIQYF. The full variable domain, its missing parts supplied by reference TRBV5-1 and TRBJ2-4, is KAGVTQTPRYLIKTRGQQVTLSCSPISGHRSVSWYQQTPGQGLQFLFEYFSETQRNKGNFPGRFSGRQFSNSRSEMNVSTLELGDSALYLCASSLARASGLKNIQYFGAGTRLSVL.

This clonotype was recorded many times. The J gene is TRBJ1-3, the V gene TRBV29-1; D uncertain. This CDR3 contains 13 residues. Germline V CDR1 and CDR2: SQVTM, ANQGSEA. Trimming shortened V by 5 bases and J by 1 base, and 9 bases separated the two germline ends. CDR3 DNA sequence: TGCAGCGTTATGGGTATATCTGGAAACACCATATATTTT. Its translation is CSVMGISGNTIYF.

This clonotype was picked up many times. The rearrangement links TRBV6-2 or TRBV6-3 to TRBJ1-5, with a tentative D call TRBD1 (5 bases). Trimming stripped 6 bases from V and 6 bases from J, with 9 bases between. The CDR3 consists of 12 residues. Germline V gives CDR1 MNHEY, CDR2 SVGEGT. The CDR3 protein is CASREGSQPQHF. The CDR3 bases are TGTGCCAGCAGAGAGGGGAGTCAGCCCCAGCATTTT.

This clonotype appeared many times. The CDR3 DNA is TGCGCCAGCAGCTTGGGACTCCTCTATGGCTACACCTTC. This gives the protein CASSLGLLYGYTF. The gene calls are TRBV5-1 and TRBJ1-2; D is uncertain. V shed 0 bases and J shed 4 bases, with 7 bases lying between them. CDR1 and CDR2 from the germline V gene are SGHRS and YFSETQ. The CDR3 totals 13 residues.

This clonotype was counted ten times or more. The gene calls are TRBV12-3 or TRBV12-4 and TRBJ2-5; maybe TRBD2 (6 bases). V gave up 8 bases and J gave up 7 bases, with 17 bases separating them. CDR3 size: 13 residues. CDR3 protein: CASSPTSIGTQYF. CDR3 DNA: TGTGCCAGCTCCCCGACTAGTATCGGGACCCAGTACTTC.

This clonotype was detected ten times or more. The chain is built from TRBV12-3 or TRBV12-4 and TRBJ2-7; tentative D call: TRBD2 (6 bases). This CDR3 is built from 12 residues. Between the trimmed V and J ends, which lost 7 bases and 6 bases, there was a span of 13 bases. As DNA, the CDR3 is TGTGCCAGCAATCTGGGAGGACCCGAGCAGTACTTC. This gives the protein CASNLGGPEQYF.

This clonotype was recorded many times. CDR3: CASSLAGGYTGELFF. CDR3 coding DNA: TGTGCCAGCAGTTTAGCGGGAGGCTACACCGGGGAGCTGTTTTTT. This chain uses TRBV6-2 or TRBV6-3 with TRBJ2-2, with TRBD2 matching 10 bases. CDR3 length: 15 residues. CDR1 and CDR2 from the germline V gene are MNHEY and SVGEGT. J gave up 3 bases and V 4 bases, and 2 bases lay outside the gene matches.

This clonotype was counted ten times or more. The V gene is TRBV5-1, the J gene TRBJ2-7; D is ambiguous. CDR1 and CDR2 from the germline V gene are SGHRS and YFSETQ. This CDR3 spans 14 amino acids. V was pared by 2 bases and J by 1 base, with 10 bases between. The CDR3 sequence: CASSLSVGSYEQYF. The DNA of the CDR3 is TGCGCCAGCAGCTTATCAGTGGGGTCCTACGAGCAGTACTTC.

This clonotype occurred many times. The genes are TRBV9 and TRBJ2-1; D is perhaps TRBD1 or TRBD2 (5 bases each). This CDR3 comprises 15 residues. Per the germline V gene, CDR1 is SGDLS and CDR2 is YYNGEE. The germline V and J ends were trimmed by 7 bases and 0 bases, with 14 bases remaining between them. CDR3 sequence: CASPRDPASYNEQFF. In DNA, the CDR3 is TGTGCCAGCCCCCGGGACCCGGCCTCCTACAATGAGCAGTTCTTC.

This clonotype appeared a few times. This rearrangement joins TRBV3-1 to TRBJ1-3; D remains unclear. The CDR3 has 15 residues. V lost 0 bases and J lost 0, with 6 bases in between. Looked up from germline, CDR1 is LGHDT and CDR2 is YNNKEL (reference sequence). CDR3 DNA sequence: TGTGCCAGCAGCCAAGAGGAGATCTCTGGAAACACCATATATTTT. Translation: CASSQEEISGNTIYF.